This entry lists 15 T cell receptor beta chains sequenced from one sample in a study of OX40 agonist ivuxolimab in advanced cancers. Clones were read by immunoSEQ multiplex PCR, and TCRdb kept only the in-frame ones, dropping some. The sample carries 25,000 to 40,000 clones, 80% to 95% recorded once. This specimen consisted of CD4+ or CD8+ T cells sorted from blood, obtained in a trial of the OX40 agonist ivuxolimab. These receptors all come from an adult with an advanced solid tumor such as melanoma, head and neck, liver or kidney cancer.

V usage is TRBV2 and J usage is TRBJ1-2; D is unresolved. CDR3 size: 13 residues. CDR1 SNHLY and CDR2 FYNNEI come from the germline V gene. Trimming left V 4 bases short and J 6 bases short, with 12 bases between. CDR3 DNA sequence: TGTGCCAGCAGTGGAGCAGGAGGGAATGGCTACACCTTC. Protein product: CASSGAGGNGYTF. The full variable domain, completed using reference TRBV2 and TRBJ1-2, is EPEVTQTPSHQVTQMGQEVILRCVPISNHLYFYWYRQILGQKVEFLVSFYNNEISEKSEIFDDQFSVERPDGSNFTLKIRSTKLEDSAMYFCASSGAGGNGYTFGSGTRLTVV.

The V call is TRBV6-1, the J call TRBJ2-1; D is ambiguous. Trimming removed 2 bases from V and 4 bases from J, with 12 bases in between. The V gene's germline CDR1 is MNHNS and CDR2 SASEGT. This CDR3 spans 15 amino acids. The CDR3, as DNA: TGTGCCAGCAGTGAAAATGGCGTCCTATACAATGAGCAGTTCTTC. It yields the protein CASSENGVLYNEQFF.

In DNA form, the CDR3 reads TGCGCCAGCAGCCAAGTGAACAGGAATGAGCAGTTCTTC. It is translated as CASSQVNRNEQFF. V usage is TRBV4-1 and J usage is TRBJ2-1; tentatively, D is TRBD1 (5 bases). This CDR3 has 13 amino acids. V lost 1 base to trimming and J lost 7 bases, with 8 bases between them. Per germline, CDR1 MGHRA and CDR2 YSYEKL.

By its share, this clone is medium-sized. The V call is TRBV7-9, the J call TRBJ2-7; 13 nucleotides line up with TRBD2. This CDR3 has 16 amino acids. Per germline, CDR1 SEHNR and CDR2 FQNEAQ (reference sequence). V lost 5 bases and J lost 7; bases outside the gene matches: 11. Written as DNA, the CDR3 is TGTGCCAGCAGCCCAAAGGGACTAGCGGGACAAGGAGAGCAGTACTTC. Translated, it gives CASSPKGLAGQGEQYF. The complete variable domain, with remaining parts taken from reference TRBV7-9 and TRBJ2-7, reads DTGVSQNPRHKITKRGQNVTFRCDPISEHNRLYWYRQTLGQGPEFLTYFQNEAQLEKSRLLSDRFSAERPKGSFSTLEIQRTEQGDSAMYLCASSPKGLAGQGEQYFGPGTRLTVT.

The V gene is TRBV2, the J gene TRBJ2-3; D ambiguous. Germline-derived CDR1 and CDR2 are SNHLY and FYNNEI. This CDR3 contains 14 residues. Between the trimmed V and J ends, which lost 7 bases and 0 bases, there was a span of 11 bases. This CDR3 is CASKGVYSTDTQYF. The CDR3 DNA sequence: TGTGCCAGCAAGGGCGTCTATAGCACAGATACGCAGTATTTT.

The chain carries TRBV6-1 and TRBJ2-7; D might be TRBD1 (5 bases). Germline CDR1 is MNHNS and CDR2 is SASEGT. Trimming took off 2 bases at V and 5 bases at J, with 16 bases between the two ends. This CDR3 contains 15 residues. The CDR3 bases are TGTGCCAGCAGTGAATCCCTACTCCAGGGCCACGAGCAGTACGTC. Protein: CASSESLLQGHEQYV.

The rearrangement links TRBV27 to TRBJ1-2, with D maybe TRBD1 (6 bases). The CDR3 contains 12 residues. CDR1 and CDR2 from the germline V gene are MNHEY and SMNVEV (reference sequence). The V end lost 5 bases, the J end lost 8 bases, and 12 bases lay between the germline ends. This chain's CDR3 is CASSGSGEGYTF. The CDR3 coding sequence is TGTGCCAGCAGTGGTTCAGGGGAAGGCTACACCTTC.

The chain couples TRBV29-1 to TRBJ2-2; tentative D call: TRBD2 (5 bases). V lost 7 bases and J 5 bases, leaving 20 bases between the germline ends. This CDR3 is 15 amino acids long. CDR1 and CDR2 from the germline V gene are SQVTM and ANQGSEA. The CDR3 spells CSDRGPKIKTGELFF. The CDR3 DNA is TGCAGCGATCGCGGGCCGAAGATAAAGACCGGGGAGCTGTTTTTT.

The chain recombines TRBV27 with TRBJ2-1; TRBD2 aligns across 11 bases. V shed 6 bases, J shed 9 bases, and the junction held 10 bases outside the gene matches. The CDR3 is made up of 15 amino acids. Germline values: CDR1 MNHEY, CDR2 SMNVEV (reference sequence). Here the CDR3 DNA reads TGTGCCAGCAGCTCCACTCTAGCGGGGGGTGGTGAGCAGTTCTTC. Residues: CASSSTLAGGGEQFF.

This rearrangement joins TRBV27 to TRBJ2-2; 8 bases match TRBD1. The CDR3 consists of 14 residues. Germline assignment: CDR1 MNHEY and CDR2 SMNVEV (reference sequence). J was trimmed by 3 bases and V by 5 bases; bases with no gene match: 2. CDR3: CASSPGGYTGELFF. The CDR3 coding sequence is TGTGCCAGCAGTCCAGGGGGCTACACCGGGGAGCTGTTTTTT.

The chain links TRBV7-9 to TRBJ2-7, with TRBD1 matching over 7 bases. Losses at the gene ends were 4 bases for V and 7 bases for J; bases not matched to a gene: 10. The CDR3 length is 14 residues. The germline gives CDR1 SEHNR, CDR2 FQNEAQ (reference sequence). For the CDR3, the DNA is TGTGCCAGCAGCTCCGGACAGGATTACGGGGAGCAGTACTTC. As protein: CASSSGQDYGEQYF.

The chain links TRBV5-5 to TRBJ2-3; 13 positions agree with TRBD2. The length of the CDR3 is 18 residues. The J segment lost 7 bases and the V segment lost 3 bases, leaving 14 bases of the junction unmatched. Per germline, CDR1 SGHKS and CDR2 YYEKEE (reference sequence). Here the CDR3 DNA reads TGTGCCAGCAGCTCTAGGACTAGCGGGGGCCAAGTTGCTCATACGCAGTATTTT. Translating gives CASSSRTSGGQVAHTQYF.

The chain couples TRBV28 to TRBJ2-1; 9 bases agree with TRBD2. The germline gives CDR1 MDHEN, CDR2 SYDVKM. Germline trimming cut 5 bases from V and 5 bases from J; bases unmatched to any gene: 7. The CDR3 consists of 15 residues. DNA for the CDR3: TGTGCCAGCAGTGCTCCTAGCGGGGCTCACAATGAGCAGTTCTTC. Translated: CASSAPSGAHNEQFF.

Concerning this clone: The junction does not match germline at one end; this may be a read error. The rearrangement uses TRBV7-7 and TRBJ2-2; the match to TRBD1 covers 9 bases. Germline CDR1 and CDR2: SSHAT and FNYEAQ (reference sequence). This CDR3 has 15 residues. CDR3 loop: CASSATGGPAGELFF. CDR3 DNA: TGTGCTAGCAGCGCAACAGGGGGCCCGGCCGGGGAGCTGTTTTTT.

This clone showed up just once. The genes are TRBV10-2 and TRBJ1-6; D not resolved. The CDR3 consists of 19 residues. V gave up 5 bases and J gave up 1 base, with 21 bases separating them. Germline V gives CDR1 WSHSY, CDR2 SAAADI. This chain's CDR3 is CASSLSRPFAISYNSPLHF. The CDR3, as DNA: TGCGCCAGCAGTCTGTCCAGGCCTTTCGCGATTTCCTATAATTCACCCCTCCACTTT.